This TCR beta chain was profiled in a study of blood T cells in healthy people across ages. Study-wide background: With template switching, about one barcoded beta molecule was captured per two T cells. Findings and limits, study-wide: A roughly linear age-dependent decrease characterized TCR beta diversity per million T cells.

In its sample, this clonotype was seen a few times. Its antigen is not identified. There were healthy Caucasian individuals from Russia, aged about 6 to 95, serving as donors. Extracted total RNA amounted to at least 5.5 micrograms for each sample. This CDR3 is 15 amino acids long. Germline CDR1 is LNHNV and CDR2 is YYDKDF (reference sequence). The trim removed 3 bases at V and 8 bases at J, leaving 11 bases unmatched. Sample-barcoded 5' priming and a J-beta primer mix drove a second PCR of about 6 to 11 cycles. TCRdb processed the 5' RACE reads anew with MiXCR; each CDR3 protein has one entry. This sample has over a million distinct CDR3 sequences, with 40% to 45% found just once.

The chain has TRBV15 and TRBJ2-7; 9 positions match TRBD1. The clonotype was recovered from a young woman in good health. Input material: blood. As DNA, the CDR3 is TGTGCCACCAGCAGGGACAGGGGTCCCACTGAGAAGCAGTACTTC. It specifies CATSRDRGPTEKQYF. Looking up the rest from reference TRBV15 and TRBJ2-7 gives the full variable domain: DAMVIQNPRYQVTQFGKPVTLSCSQTLNHNVMYWYQQKSSQAPKLLFHYYDKDFNNEADTPDNFQSRRPNTSFCFLDIRSPGLGDTAMYLCATSRDRGPTEKQYFGPGTRLTVT.